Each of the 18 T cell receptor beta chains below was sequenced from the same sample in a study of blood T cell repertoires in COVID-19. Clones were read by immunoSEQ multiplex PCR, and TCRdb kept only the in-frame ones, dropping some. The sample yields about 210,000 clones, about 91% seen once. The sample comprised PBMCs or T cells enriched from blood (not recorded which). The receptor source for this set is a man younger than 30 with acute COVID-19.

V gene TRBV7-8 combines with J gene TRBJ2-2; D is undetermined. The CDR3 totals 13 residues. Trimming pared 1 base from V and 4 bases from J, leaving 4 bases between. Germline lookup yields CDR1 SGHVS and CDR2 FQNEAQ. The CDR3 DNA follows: TGTGCCAGCAGCTTAGGCGGCACCGGGGAGCTGTTTTTT. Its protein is CASSLGGTGELFF. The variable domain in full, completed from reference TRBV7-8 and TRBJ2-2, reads GAGVSQSPRYKVAKRGQDVALRCDPISGHVSLFWYQQALGQGPEFLTYFQNEAQLDKSGLPSDRFFAERPEGSVSTLKIQRTQQEDSAVYLCASSLGGTGELFFGEGSRLTVL.

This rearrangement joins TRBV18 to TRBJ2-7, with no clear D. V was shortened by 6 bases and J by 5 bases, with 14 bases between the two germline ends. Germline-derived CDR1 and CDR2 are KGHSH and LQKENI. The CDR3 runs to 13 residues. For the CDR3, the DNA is TGTGCCAGCTCCCATTACCACAGCAACGAGCAGTACTTC. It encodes CASSHYHSNEQYF.

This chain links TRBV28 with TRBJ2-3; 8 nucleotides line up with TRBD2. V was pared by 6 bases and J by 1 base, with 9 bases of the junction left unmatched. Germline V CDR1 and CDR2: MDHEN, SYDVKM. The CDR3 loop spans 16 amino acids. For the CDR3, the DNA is TGTGCCAGCAGCTTTATTCTAGCGGGCGGCACAGATACGCAGTATTTT. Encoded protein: CASSFILAGGTDTQYF.

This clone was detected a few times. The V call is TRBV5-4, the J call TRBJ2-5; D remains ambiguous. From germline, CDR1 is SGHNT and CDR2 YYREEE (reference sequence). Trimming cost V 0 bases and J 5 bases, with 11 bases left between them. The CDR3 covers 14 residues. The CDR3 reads CASSLALLTETQYF. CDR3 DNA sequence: TGTGCCAGCAGCTTGGCTTTACTAACGGAGACCCAGTACTTC.

CDR3 residues: CASSFGRESSYNEQFF. The CDR3, as DNA: TGTGCCAGCAGCTTCGGGCGGGAGAGCTCCTACAATGAGCAGTTCTTC. The rearrangement links TRBV11-1 to TRBJ2-1, with 7 bases aligning to TRBD2. This CDR3 region has 16 residues. Germline V gene sequence: CDR1 SGHAT, CDR2 FQDESV (reference sequence). The J segment lost 0 bases and the V segment lost 3 bases, leaving 5 bases of the junction unmatched.

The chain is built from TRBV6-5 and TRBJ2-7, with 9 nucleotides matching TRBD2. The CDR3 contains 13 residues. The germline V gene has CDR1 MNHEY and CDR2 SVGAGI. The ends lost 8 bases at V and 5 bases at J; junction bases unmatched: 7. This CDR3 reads CASGVAGADEQYF. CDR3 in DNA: TGTGCCAGCGGGGTAGCGGGAGCTGACGAGCAGTACTTC.

For the CDR3, the DNA is TGTGCCAGCAGCTACAGACTACATACCCACTACGAGCAGTACTTC. It is translated as CASSYRLHTHYEQYF. This chain joins TRBV6-5 and TRBJ2-7, with D possibly TRBD2 on 5 matching bases. Germline V CDR1 and CDR2: MNHEY, SVGAGI. V was trimmed by 6 bases and J by 3 bases, leaving 18 bases between them. The CDR3 contains 15 residues.

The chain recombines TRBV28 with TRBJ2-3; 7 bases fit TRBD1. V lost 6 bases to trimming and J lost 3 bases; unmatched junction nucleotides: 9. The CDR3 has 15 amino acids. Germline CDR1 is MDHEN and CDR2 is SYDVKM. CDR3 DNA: TGTGCCAGCAGCCACAGACAGGGTCATACAGATACGCAGTATTTT. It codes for CASSHRQGHTDTQYF. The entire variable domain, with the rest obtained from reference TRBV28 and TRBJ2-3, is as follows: DVKVTQSSRYLVKRTGEKVFLECVQDMDHENMFWYRQDPGLGLRLIYFSYDVKMKEKGDIPEGYSVSREKKERFSLILESASTNQTSMYLCASSHRQGHTDTQYFGPGTRLTVL.

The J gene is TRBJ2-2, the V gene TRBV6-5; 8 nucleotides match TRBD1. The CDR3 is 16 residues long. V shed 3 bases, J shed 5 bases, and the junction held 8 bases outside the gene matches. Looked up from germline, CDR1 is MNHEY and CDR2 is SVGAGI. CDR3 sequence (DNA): TGTGCCAGCAGTTATCAGGGGGCTGAGAGGACCGGGGAGCTGTTTTTT. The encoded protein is CASSYQGAERTGELFF.

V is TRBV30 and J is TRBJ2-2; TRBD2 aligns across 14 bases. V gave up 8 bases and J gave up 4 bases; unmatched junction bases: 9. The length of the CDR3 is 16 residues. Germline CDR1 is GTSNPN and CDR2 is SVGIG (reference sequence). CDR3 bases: TGTGCCCTCGCGGGACTAGCGGGAGCGAGCACCGGGGAGCTGTTTTTT. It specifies CALAGLAGASTGELFF. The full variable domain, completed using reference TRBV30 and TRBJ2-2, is SQTIHQWPATLVQPVGSPLSLECTVEGTSNPNLYWYRQAAGRGLQLLFYSVGIGQISSEVPQNLSASRPQDRQFILSSKKLLLSDSGFYLCALAGLAGASTGELFFGEGSRLTVL.

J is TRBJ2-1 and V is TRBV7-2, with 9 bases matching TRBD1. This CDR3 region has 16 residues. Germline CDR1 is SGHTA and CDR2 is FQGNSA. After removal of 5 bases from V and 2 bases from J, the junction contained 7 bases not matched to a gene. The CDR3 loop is CASSAGGTGPYNEQFF. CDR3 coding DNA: TGTGCCAGCAGCGCAGGCGGGACAGGGCCCTACAATGAGCAGTTCTTC.

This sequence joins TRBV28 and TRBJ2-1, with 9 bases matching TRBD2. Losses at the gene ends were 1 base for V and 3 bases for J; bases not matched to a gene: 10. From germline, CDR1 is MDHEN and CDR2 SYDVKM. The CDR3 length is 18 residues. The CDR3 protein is CASSLYPPTSGYYNEQFF. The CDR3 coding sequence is TGTGCCAGCAGTTTATACCCACCGACTAGCGGTTACTACAATGAGCAGTTCTTC.

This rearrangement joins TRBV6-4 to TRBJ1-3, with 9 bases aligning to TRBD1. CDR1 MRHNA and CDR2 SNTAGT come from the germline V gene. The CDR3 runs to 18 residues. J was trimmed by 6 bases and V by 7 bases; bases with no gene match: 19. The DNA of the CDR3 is TGTGCCAGCATCTGGGGCCCCGCCCGACAGGGGGAGGAAAACACCATATATTTT. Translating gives CASIWGPARQGEENTIYF.

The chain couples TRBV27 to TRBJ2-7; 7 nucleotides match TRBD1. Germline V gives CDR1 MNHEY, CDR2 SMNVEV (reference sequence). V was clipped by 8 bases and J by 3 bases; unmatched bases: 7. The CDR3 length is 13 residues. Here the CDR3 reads CASVGDSLYEQYF. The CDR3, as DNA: TGTGCCAGCGTTGGGGACAGCCTCTACGAGCAGTACTTC.

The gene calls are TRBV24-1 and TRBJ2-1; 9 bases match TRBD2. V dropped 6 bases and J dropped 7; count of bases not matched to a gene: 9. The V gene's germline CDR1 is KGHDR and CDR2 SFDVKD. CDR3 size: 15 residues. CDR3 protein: CATSLPGLALNEQFF. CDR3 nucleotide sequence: TGTGCCACCAGTTTACCGGGACTAGCCCTAAATGAGCAGTTCTTC.

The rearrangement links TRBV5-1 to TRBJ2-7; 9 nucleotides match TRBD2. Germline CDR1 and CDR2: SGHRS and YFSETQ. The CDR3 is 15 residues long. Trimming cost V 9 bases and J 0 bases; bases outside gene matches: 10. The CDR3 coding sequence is TGCGCCAACCGACCGAGCGGGAGGCGCTCCTACGAGCAGTACTTC. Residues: CANRPSGRRSYEQYF.

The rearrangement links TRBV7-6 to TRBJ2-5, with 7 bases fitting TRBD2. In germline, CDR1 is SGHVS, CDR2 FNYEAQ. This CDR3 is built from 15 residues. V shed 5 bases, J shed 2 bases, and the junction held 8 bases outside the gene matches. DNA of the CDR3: TGTGCCAGCAGCGTGGGCCGGGGGGAACAAGAGACCCAGTACTTC. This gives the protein CASSVGRGEQETQYF.

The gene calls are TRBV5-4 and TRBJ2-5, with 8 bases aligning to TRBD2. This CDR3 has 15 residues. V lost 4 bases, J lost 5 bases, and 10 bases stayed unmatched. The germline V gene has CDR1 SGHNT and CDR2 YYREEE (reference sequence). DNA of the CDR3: TGTGCCAGCAGCCTAACAGGGACTAGACAGGAGACCCAGTACTTC. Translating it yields CASSLTGTRQETQYF. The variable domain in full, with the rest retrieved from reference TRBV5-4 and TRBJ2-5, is ETGVTQSPTHLIKTRGQQVTLRCSSQSGHNTVSWYQQALGQGPQFIFQYYREEENGRGNFPPRFSGLQFPNYSSELNVNALELDDSALYLCASSLTGTRQETQYFGPGTRLLVL.